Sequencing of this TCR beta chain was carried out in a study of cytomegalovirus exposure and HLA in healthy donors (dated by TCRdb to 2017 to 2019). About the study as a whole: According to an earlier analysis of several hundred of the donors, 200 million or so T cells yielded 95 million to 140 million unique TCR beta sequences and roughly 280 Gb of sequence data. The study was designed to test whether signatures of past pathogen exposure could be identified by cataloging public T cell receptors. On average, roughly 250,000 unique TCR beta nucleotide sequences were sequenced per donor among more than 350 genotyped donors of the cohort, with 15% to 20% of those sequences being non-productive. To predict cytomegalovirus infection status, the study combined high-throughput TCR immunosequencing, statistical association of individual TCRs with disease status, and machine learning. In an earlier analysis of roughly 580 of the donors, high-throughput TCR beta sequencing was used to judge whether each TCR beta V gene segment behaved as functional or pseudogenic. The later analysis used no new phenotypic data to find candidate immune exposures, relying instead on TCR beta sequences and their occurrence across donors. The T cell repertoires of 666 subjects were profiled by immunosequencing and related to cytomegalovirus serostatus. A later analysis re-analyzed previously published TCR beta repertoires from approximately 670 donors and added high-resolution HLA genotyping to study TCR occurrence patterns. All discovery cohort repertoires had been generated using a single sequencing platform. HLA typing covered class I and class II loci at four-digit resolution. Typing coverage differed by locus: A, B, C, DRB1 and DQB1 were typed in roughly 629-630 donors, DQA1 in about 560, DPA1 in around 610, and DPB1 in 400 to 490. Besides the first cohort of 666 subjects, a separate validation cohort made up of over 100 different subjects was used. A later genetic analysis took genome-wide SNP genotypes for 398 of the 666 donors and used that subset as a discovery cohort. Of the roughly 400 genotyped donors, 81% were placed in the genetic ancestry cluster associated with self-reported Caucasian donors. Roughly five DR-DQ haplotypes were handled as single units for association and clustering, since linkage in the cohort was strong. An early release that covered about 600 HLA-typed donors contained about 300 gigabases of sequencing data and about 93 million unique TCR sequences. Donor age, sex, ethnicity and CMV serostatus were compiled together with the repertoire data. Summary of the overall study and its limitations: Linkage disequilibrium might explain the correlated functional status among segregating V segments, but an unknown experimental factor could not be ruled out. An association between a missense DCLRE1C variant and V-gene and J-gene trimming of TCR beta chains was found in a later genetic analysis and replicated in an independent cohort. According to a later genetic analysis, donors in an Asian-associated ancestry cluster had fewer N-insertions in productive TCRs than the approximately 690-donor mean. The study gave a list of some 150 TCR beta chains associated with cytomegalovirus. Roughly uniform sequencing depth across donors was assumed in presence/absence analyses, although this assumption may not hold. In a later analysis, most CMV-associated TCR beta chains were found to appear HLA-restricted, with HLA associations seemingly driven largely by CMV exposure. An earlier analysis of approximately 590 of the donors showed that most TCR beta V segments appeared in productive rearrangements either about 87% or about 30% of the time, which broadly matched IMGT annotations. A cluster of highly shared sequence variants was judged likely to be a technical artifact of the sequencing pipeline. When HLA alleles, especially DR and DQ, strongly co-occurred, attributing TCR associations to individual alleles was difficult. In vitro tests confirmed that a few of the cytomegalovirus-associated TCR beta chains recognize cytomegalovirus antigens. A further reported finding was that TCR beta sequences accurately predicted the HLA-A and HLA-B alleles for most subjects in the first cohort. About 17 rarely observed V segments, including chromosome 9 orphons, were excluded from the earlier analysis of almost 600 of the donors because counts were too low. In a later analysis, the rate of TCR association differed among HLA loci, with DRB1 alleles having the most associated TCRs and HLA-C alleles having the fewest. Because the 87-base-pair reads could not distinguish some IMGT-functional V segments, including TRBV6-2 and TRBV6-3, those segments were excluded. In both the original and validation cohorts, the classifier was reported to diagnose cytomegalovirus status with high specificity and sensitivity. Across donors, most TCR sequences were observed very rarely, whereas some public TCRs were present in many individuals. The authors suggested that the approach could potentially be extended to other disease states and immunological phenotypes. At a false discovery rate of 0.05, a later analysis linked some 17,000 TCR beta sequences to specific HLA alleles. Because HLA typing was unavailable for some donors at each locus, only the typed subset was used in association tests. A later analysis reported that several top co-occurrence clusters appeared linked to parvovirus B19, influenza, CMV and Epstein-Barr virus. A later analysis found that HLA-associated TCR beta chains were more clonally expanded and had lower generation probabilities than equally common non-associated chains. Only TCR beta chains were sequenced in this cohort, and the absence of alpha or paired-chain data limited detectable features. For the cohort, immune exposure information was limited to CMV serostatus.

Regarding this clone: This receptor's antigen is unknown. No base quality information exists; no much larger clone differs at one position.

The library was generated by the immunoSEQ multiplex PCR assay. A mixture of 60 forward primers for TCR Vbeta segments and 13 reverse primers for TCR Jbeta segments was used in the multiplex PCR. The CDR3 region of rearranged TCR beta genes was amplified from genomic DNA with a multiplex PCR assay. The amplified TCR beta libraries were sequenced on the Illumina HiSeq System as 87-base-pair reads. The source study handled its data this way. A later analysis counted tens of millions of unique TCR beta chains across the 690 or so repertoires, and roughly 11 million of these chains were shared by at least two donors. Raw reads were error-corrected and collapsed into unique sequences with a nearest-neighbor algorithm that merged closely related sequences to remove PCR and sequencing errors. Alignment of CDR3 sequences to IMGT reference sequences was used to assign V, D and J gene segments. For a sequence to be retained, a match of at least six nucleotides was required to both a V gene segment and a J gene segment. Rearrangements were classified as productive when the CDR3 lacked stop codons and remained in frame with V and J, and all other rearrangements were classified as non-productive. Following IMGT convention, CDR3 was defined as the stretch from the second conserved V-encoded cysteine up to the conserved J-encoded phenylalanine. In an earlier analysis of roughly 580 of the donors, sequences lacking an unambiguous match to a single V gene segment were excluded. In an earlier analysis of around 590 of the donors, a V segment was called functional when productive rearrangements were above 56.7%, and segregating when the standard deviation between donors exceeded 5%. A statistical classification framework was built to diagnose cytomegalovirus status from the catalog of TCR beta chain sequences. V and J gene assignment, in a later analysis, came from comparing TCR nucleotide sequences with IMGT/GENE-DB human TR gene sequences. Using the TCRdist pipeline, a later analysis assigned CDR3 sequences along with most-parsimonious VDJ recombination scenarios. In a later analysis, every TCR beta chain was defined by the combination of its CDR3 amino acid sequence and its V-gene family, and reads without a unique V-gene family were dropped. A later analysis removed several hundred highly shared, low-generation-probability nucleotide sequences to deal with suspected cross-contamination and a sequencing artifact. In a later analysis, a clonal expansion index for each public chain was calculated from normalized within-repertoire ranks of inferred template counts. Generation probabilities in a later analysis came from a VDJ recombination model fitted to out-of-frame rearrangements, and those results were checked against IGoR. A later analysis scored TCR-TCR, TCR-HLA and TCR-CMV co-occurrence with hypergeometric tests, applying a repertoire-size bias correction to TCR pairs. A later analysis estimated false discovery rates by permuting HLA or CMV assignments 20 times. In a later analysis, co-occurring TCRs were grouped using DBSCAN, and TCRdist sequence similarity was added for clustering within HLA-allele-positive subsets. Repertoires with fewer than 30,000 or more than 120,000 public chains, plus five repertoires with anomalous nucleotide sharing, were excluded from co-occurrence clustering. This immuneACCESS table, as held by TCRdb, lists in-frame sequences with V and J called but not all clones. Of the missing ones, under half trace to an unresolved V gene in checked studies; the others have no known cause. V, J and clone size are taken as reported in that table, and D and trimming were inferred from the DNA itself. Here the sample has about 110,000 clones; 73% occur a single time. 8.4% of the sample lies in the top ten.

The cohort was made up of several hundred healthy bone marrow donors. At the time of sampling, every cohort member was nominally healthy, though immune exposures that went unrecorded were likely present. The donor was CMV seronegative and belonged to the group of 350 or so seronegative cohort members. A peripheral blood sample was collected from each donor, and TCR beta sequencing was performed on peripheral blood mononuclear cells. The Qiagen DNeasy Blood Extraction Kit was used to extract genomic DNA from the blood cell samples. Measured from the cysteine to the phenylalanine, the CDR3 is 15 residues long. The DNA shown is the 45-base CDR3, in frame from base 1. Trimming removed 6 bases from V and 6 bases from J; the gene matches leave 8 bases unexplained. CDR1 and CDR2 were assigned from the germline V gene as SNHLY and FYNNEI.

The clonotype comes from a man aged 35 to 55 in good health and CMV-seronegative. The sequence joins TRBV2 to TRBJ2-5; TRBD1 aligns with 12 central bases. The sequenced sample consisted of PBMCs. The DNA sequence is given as TGTGCCAGCAGGTCGGGACAGGGGGCCAGGAAGACCCAGTACTTC. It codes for CASRSGQGARKTQYF.